These 31 T cell receptor beta chains originate from one sample sequenced in a study of cytomegalovirus exposure and HLA in healthy donors. The primer mix had 60 Vbeta and 13 Jbeta primers. Profiled with immunoSEQ multiplex PCR; TCRdb holds only in-frame clones, not every one. The repertoire has around 180,000 clones, 70% to 85% of them found once; the top ten carry approximately 1.5%. Sequencing was performed on PBMCs. These receptors originate from a woman aged 25-40 years in good health and CMV-seropositive.

The V and J genes are TRBV28 and TRBJ1-4; D ambiguous. This CDR3 contains 15 residues. The V and J ends lost 3 bases and 1 base respectively, with 9 bases between them. From germline, CDR1 is MDHEN and CDR2 SYDVKM. Here the CDR3 reads CASSFLQLTNEKLFF. The CDR3 DNA reads TGTGCCAGCAGTTTTCTACAGTTAACTAATGAAAAACTGTTTTTT.

The chain joins TRBV19 to TRBJ1-4; 9 nucleotides align to TRBD1. Germline V gene data show CDR1 as LNHDA and CDR2 as SQIVND (reference sequence). V shed 4 bases, J shed 4 bases, and the junction held 1 base outside the gene matches. CDR3 length equals 14 residues. The CDR3 nucleotides read TGTGCCAGTAGTAGGGACAGGGATAATGAAAAACTGTTTTTT. It translates to CASSRDRDNEKLFF. Full variable domain (remainder filled in from reference TRBV19 and TRBJ1-4): DGGITQSPKYLFRKEGQNVTLSCEQNLNHDAMYWYRQDPGQGLRLIYYSQIVNDFQKGDIAEGYSVSREKKESFPLTVTSAQKNPTAFYLCASSRDRDNEKLFFGSGTQLSVL.

The chain recombines TRBV5-1 with TRBJ2-1, with a possible D match to TRBD2 (5 bases). This CDR3 contains 15 residues. Germline V gene lookup returns CDR1 SGHRS and CDR2 YFSETQ. Deletions cut 5 bases from V and 2 bases from J, with 14 bases between. In DNA form, the CDR3 reads TGCGCCAGCAGTTCTGGCGGGTCTACCTACAATGAGCAGTTCTTC. The encoded protein is CASSSGGSTYNEQFF.

This clone appeared a single time. The rearrangement links TRBV11-1 to TRBJ2-5, with D perhaps matching TRBD2 (5 bases). V was shortened by 5 bases and J by 3 bases, with 13 bases between the two germline ends. Germline V gene sequence: CDR1 SGHAT, CDR2 FQDESV (reference sequence). This CDR3 is 14 amino acids long. CDR3 coding DNA: TGTGCCAGCAGCCCCGGGATTTTCAAAGAGACCCAGTACTTC. This encodes CASSPGIFKETQYF.

The rearrangement uses TRBV18 and TRBJ2-7; 8 bases are a match to TRBD1. The CDR3 runs to 17 residues. J lost 0 bases, V lost 3 bases, and 10 bases had no gene match. The V gene's germline CDR1 is KGHSH and CDR2 LQKENI. As DNA, the CDR3 is TGTGCCAGCTCACCGTTAGGACAGGGTCGTATCTCCTACGAGCAGTACTTC. Residues: CASSPLGQGRISYEQYF.

This clone was picked up one time. The rearrangement links TRBV7-8 to TRBJ1-5; TRBD1 matches at 7 bases. This CDR3 spans 15 amino acids. Germline V gene lookup returns CDR1 SGHVS and CDR2 FQNEAQ. Trimming at V came to 5 bases and at J to 6 bases, leaving 10 bases not matched to a gene. CDR3 sequence: CASSMEESGGQPQHF. The CDR3 DNA reads TGTGCCAGCAGCATGGAGGAGTCAGGGGGTCAGCCCCAGCATTTT.

V and J are TRBV28 and TRBJ1-1; 11 nucleotides match TRBD1. CDR1 is MDHEN, CDR2 SYDVKM, per germline. With 6 bases clipped from V and 6 bases from J, the junction kept 9 bases outside the gene matches. This CDR3 spans 15 amino acids. CDR3 region: CASSTRGQGAAEAFF. Written as DNA, the CDR3 is TGTGCCAGCAGCACCAGAGGACAGGGGGCTGCTGAAGCTTTCTTT.

The gene calls are TRBV28 and TRBJ1-5, with D possibly being TRBD1 (5 bases). V shed 7 bases and J shed 6 bases, with 13 bases lying between them. Germline V CDR1 and CDR2: MDHEN, SYDVKM. This CDR3 has 13 residues. DNA for the CDR3: TGTGCCAGCACCCCGGCAGGGCGTCAGCCCCAGCATTTT. It yields the protein CASTPAGRQPQHF.

The chain uses TRBV18 and TRBJ1-5; 8 positions match TRBD1. V shed 4 bases and J 6 bases; nucleotides not matched to a gene: 8. The CDR3 runs 15 residues. Per germline, CDR1 KGHSH and CDR2 LQKENI. The CDR3 region is CASSQTQGAGQPQHF. CDR3 bases: TGTGCCAGCTCACAGACTCAGGGGGCGGGTCAGCCCCAGCATTTT.

J is TRBJ2-7 and V is TRBV5-1; possibly TRBD2 for D (5 bases). This CDR3 region has 11 residues. Deletions cut 5 bases from V and 5 bases from J, with 8 bases between. Germline CDR1 reads SGHRS; CDR2 reads YFSETQ. The CDR3 region is CASSRENEQYF. The DNA for the CDR3 is TGCGCCAGCAGTCGGGAAAACGAGCAGTACTTC.

The V and J genes are TRBV5-4 and TRBJ2-1; D not resolved. Germline-derived CDR1 and CDR2 are SGHNT and YYREEE (reference sequence). The CDR3 runs to 15 residues. Trimming cost V 4 bases and J 8 bases, with 19 bases left between them. The CDR3 DNA reads as TGTGCCAGCAGCCCTTACGCCGGGTCCCCTGATGAGCAGTTCTTC. The encoded protein is CASSPYAGSPDEQFF.

This chain links TRBV6-5 with TRBJ1-4; weak D call: TRBD1 (6 bases). Per the germline V gene, CDR1 is MNHEY and CDR2 is SVGAGI. This CDR3 contains 15 residues. Trimming left V 0 bases short and J 6 bases short, with 11 bases between. In nucleotides, the CDR3 is TGTGCCAGCAGTTACTCCCCAGGGGCACATGAAAAACTGTTTTTT. Translated: CASSYSPGAHEKLFF.

This clone was recorded only once. This chain joins TRBV19 and TRBJ2-5; D unresolved. Germline CDR1 is LNHDA and CDR2 is SQIVND (reference sequence). The germline V and J ends were trimmed by 5 bases and 0 bases, with 4 bases remaining between them. The CDR3 is made up of 12 amino acids. The CDR3 sequence is CASSPDQETQYF. CDR3 nucleotide sequence: TGTGCCAGTAGTCCAGACCAAGAGACCCAGTACTTC. Full variable domain (remainder filled in from reference TRBV19 and TRBJ2-5): DGGITQSPKYLFRKEGQNVTLSCEQNLNHDAMYWYRQDPGQGLRLIYYSQIVNDFQKGDIAEGYSVSREKKESFPLTVTSAQKNPTAFYLCASSPDQETQYFGPGTRLLVL.

The V gene is TRBV21-1, the J gene TRBJ1-5; TRBD1, the table's D call, was not compared with the DNA. TRBV21-1 is described as a pseudogene. The CDR3 totals 16 residues. The CDR3 nucleotides read TGTGCCAGCAGCCCCGACCAGGGACAGGGCATTCAGCCCCAGCATTTT. Residues: CASSPDQGQGIQPQHF.

The rearrangement links TRBV5-4 to TRBJ1-4, with 10 bases identical to TRBD1. Germline V gene sequence: CDR1 SGHNT, CDR2 YYREEE (reference sequence). The V gene end was trimmed by 3 bases and the J gene end by 6 bases; junction bases not matched to a gene: 8. This CDR3 has 16 residues. The CDR3: CASSSRQGAPDEKLFF. The CDR3 coding sequence is TGTGCCAGCAGCTCGCGACAGGGGGCGCCGGATGAAAAACTGTTTTTT. Combining the CDR3 with reference TRBV5-4 and TRBJ1-4 gives the whole variable domain ETGVTQSPTHLIKTRGQQVTLRCSSQSGHNTVSWYQQALGQGPQFIFQYYREEENGRGNFPPRFSGLQFPNYSSELNVNALELDDSALYLCASSSRQGAPDEKLFFGSGTQLSVL.

This clone was counted a single time. The chain carries TRBV4-2 and TRBJ1-5; no clear D. CDR3 length: 15 residues. Per germline, CDR1 LGHNA and CDR2 YNFKEQ. Trimming stripped 0 bases from V and 6 bases from J, with 12 bases between. CDR3 sequence reads: CASSQDLDRGQPQHF. As DNA, the CDR3 is TGTGCCAGCAGCCAAGATCTTGACCGGGGTCAGCCCCAGCATTTT.

In this sample, this clone turned up once. The genes are TRBV19 and TRBJ2-1; 8 bases match TRBD2. CDR3 size: 15 residues. Germline values: CDR1 LNHDA, CDR2 SQIVND (reference sequence). V was clipped by 2 bases and J by 4 bases; unmatched bases: 4. The CDR3 coding sequence is TGTGCCAGTAGTATAAGTAGCGGGGCATACAATGAGCAGTTCTTC. It specifies CASSISSGAYNEQFF.

The chain recombines TRBV28 with TRBJ2-1; 11 bases fit TRBD1. This CDR3 is built from 19 residues. The germline CDR1 and CDR2 sequences are MDHEN and SYDVKM. After removal of 7 bases from V and 9 bases from J, the junction contained 23 bases not matched to a gene. CDR3 protein: CASNPTGGQGGTRRGEQFF. For the CDR3, the DNA is TGTGCCAGCAATCCCACGGGGGGACAGGGGGGAACCCGAAGGGGTGAGCAGTTCTTC.

The chain has TRBV13 and TRBJ2-5, with 11 bases identical to TRBD2. This CDR3 has 17 residues. Trimming at V came to 0 bases and at J to 7 bases, leaving 10 bases not matched to a gene. Germline lookup yields CDR1 PRHDT and CDR2 FYEKMQ (reference sequence). CDR3 in amino acids: CASSLGRGSLAGGTQYF. For the CDR3, the DNA is TGTGCCAGCAGCTTAGGTCGAGGAAGTCTAGCGGGAGGGACCCAGTACTTC.

This clone was picked up many times. V and J are TRBV27 and TRBJ2-1, with TRBD2 matching over 8 bases. Germline V gives CDR1 MNHEY, CDR2 SMNVEV (reference sequence). This CDR3 has 14 amino acids. The trim removed 6 bases at V and 6 bases at J, leaving 7 bases unmatched. CDR3 DNA sequence: TGTGCCAGCAGCCCCGGGACTAGGGTCAATGAGCAGTTCTTC. Translated: CASSPGTRVNEQFF.

This clone was counted a few times. The CDR3 region has the DNA TGTGCCAGCAGCTTGTACGTCCAGGGTCGGTTCAATGAGCAGTTCTTC. Translated, it gives CASSLYVQGRFNEQFF. The V and J genes are TRBV5-8 and TRBJ2-1; perhaps TRBD1 as D (5 bases). The CDR3 is 16 residues long. Trimming left V 1 base short and J 6 bases short, with 17 bases between. In germline, CDR1 is SGHTS, CDR2 YDEGEE.

The V gene is TRBV7-9, the J gene TRBJ1-1; a weak D match, TRBD1 (5 bases). CDR1 and CDR2 (germline): SEHNR, FQNEAQ (reference sequence). Trimming pared 7 bases from V and 1 base from J, leaving 19 bases between. CDR3 length: 16 amino acids. The CDR3 spells CASTPPGRFPNTEAFF. The CDR3 DNA follows: TGTGCCAGCACCCCCCCAGGGCGGTTCCCGAACACTGAAGCTTTCTTT.

This rearrangement joins TRBV5-4 to TRBJ1-3; D might be TRBD1 (5 bases). Germline V gene lookup returns CDR1 SGHNT and CDR2 YYREEE (reference sequence). The CDR3 totals 15 residues. V was clipped by 0 bases and J by 2 bases, with 9 bases between them. The chain's CDR3 is CASSLGSGAGNTIYF. CDR3 nucleotide sequence: TGTGCCAGCAGCTTGGGGTCGGGGGCTGGAAACACCATATATTTT.

The chain employs TRBV2 and TRBJ1-1, with 10 bases matching TRBD1. The CDR3 totals 16 residues. After removal of 6 bases from V and 1 base from J, the junction contained 8 bases not matched to a gene. Germline CDR1 reads SNHLY; CDR2 reads FYNNEI. CDR3 sequence: CASRQGTGVANTEAFF. CDR3 bases: TGTGCCAGCAGGCAGGGGACAGGGGTGGCGAACACTGAAGCTTTCTTT.

V is TRBV4-1 and J is TRBJ2-1, with D possibly TRBD1 on 5 matching bases. Deletions cut 4 bases from V and 0 bases from J, with 10 bases between. Germline V gives CDR1 MGHRA, CDR2 YSYEKL. This CDR3 has 15 residues. The CDR3 DNA follows: TGCGCCAGCAGCCCTAGGGGTAGCTCCTACAATGAGCAGTTCTTC. Residues: CASSPRGSSYNEQFF.

The chain has TRBV11-3 and TRBJ1-1; D not certain. V was cut by 1 base and J by 0 bases, with 6 bases left in between. The CDR3 is 14 residues long. Germline V CDR1 and CDR2: SGHNT, YENEEA. CDR3 residues: CASSLVSLNTEAFF. The CDR3 DNA follows: TGTGCCAGCAGCTTAGTCTCCTTGAACACTGAAGCTTTCTTT.

The chain combines TRBV5-4 with TRBJ2-6, with D possibly matching TRBD2 (5 bases). CDR3 size: 17 residues. The germline V gene has CDR1 SGHNT and CDR2 YYREEE (reference sequence). Between the trimmed V and J ends, which lost 4 bases and 2 bases, there was a span of 16 bases. DNA of the CDR3: TGTGCCAGCAGCGTCCCCTCCCGGGGAACTGGGGCCAACGTCCTGACTTTC. This gives the protein CASSVPSRGTGANVLTF.

The chain links TRBV27 to TRBJ2-1; weak D call: TRBD2 (6 bases). V was cut by 6 bases and J by 9 bases, with 18 bases left in between. The CDR3 runs to 14 residues. Germline lookup yields CDR1 MNHEY and CDR2 SMNVEV (reference sequence). CDR3 amino acids: CASRRRGEGIEQFF. The CDR3 nucleotides read TGTGCCAGCAGGCGGAGGGGAGAGGGGATTGAGCAGTTCTTC.

This chain's CDR3 is CASSMGRIYGYTF. The DNA for the CDR3 is TGTGCCAGTAGTATGGGCCGGATCTATGGCTACACCTTC. J is TRBJ1-2 and V is TRBV19; no clear D. V was clipped by 3 bases and J by 4 bases, with 9 bases between them. CDR1 and CDR2 from the germline V gene are LNHDA and SQIVND (reference sequence). CDR3 length: 13 residues. The full variable domain, with the rest looked up from reference TRBV19 and TRBJ1-2, is DGGITQSPKYLFRKEGQNVTLSCEQNLNHDAMYWYRQDPGQGLRLIYYSQIVNDFQKGDIAEGYSVSREKKESFPLTVTSAQKNPTAFYLCASSMGRIYGYTFGSGTRLTVV.

The V call is TRBV2, the J call TRBJ2-1, with D possibly being TRBD2 (6 bases). Per germline, CDR1 SNHLY and CDR2 FYNNEI. V lost 0 bases and J 4 bases, leaving 16 bases between the germline ends. The CDR3 is made up of 17 amino acids. The CDR3 protein is CASSEALVAGLYNEQFF. In DNA, the CDR3 is TGTGCCAGCAGTGAAGCGCTTGTGGCGGGGCTTTACAATGAGCAGTTCTTC.

The rearrangement joins TRBV10-3 to TRBJ2-7, with D possibly TRBD2 on 5 matching bases. Germline V gene sequence: CDR1 ENHRY, CDR2 SYGVKD. The V gene lost 3 bases and the J gene lost 0 bases, with 12 bases spanning the gap. CDR3 length: 15 residues. The CDR3 DNA is TGTGCCATCAGTGATAAGAGCGGTAGCTCCTACGAGCAGTACTTC. It is translated as CAISDKSGSSYEQYF.